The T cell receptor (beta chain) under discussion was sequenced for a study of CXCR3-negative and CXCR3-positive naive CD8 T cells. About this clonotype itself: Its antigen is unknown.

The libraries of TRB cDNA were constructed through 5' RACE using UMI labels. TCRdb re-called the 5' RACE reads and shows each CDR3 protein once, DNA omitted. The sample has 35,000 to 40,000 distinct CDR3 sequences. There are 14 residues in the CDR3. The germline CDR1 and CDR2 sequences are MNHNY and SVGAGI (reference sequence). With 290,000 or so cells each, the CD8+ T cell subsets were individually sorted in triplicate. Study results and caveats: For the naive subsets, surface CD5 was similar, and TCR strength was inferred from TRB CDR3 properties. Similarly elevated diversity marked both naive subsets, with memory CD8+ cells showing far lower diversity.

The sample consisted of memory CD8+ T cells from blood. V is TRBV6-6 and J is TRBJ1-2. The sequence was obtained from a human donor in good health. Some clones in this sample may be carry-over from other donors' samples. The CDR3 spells CASSYREVAYGYTF.